The text below deals with one TCR beta chain. Its antigen is still unknown. The record originates from a study of T cell responses to AZD1222 COVID-19 vaccine. Study-wide findings and caveats: Just 5 to 7 AZD1222 recipients were seropositive at baseline. Donors skewed white British and female; clonal diversity was possibly underestimated. Nearly half of spike-specific TCRs reportedly target unmutated variant regions. Increased Spike-specific TCR breadth and depth were observed after two AZD1222 doses.

Trimming removed 4 bases from V and 2 bases from J; junction bases left unmatched: 9. The CDR3 is 17 amino acids. The germline gives CDR1 MNHEY, CDR2 SVGEGT. Sequencing was performed with immunoSEQ multiplex PCR; in TCRdb, only in-frame clones are kept and a portion is missing. The sample shows roughly 110,000 clones, under 95% of them seen only once. Sequencing was performed on peripheral blood, taken 28 days after the second AZD1222 dose. The genes are TRBV6-2 or TRBV6-3 and TRBJ2-3; 10 nucleotides line up with TRBD2. The receptor was derived from an adult who received the AZD1222 COVID-19 vaccine. CDR3 amino acids: CASSSPLAGGLTDTQYF. In DNA form, the CDR3 reads TGTGCCAGCAGTTCTCCCTTAGCGGGAGGTCTCACAGATACGCAGTATTTT.